This section outlines one T cell receptor (beta chain) sequence together with its context. This sample was taken from a study of cytomegalovirus exposure and HLA in healthy donors. The PCR used 60 Vbeta and 13 Jbeta primers. Using immunoSEQ multiplex PCR, the repertoire was profiled, and TCRdb retains in-frame clones only, with some absent. The data show about 110,000 clones, 77% seen once. Trimming stripped 4 bases from V and 5 bases from J, with 11 bases between. Germline-derived CDR1 and CDR2 are LNHNV and YYDKDF (reference sequence). CDR3 length: 13 amino acids. This receptor was taken from a male donor in good health and CMV-seronegative. This chain joins TRBV15 and TRBJ2-5; TRBD1 is a possible D gene (5 bases). Sample: PBMCs. CDR3 in amino acids: CATSTGLQETQYF. Written as DNA, the CDR3 is TGTGCCACCAGCACAGGGCTTCAGGAGACCCAGTACTTC.